A selection of T cell receptor beta chains follows, all from one sample in a study of blood T cell repertoires in COVID-19. TCRdb keeps only in-frame clones here, not all; method: immunoSEQ multiplex PCR. The sample contains tens of thousands of clones, about 80% of which appear only once. The sequenced material came from peripheral blood. The origin of the receptors is a woman aged 55-70 years with acute or convalescent COVID-19. The CDR3 runs from the conserved cysteine through the conserved F or W. The D gene is left open where the match is weak. Rows give clone size only sometimes, using once, few, many, or a class for an expanded clone.

abundance	d_gene	v_gene	j_gene	len	CDR3nt	CDR3aa
NA	NA	TRBV2	TRBJ1-6	14	TGTGCCAGCAGTGAATCGCGCTATAATTCACCCCTCCACTTT	CASSESRYNSPLHF
NA	TRBD1	TRBV27	TRBJ2-4	15	TGTGCCAGCAGTCCGACGACAGGGGGCCAAAACATTCAGTACTTC	CASSPTTGGQNIQYF
NA	NA	TRBV5-1	TRBJ2-1	15	TGCGCCAGCAATCGGGGGACGAGCTCCTACAATGAGCAGTTCTTC	CASNRGTSSYNEQFF
few	NA	TRBV2	TRBJ2-7	14	TGTGCCAGCAGTGACGGGGGGCTGAGGTACGAGCAGTACTTC	CASSDGGLRYEQYF
few	NA	TRBV19	TRBJ2-7	13	TGTGCCAGTAGTGGCGAACAGGGAAGTGAGCAGTACTTC	CASSGEQGSEQYF
few	TRBD1	TRBV24-1	TRBJ1-6	13	TGTGCCACCCAGGGGGCAGGTAATTCACCCCTCCACTTT	CATQGAGNSPLHF
NA	NA	TRBV24-1	TRBJ2-1	16	TGTGCCACCAGTGAACCCGGAGTAGCAGGGGGGAATGAGCAGTTCTTC	CATSEPGVAGGNEQFF
NA	TRBD2	TRBV27	TRBJ2-5	15	TGTGCCAGCAGTATGTTAGCGGGGCGGCAAGAGACCCAGTACTTC	CASSMLAGRQETQYF
NA	TRBD1	TRBV29-1	TRBJ1-5	12	TGCAGCGTACAGGGGGACAATCAGCCCCAGCATTTT	CSVQGDNQPQHF
NA	NA	TRBV5-1	TRBJ1-1	13	TGCGCCAGCAGCTTGGCAGTTAACACTGAAGCTTTCTTT	CASSLAVNTEAFF
NA	NA	TRBV24-1	TRBJ2-1	12	TGTGCCACCAGTGATCAGAACGCTGAGCAGTTCTTC	CATSDQNAEQFF
NA	TRBD2	TRBV10-3	TRBJ2-1	17	TGTGCCATCAGTGGGGTATCGACTAGCGGGTCTTGGAATGAGCAGTTCTTC	CAISGVSTSGSWNEQFF
few	TRBD1	TRBV16	TRBJ1-1	13	TGTGCCAGCAGCCGGGACAGGACCACTGAAGCTTTCTTT	CASSRDRTTEAFF
NA	NA	TRBV11-2	TRBJ1-2	14	TGTGCCAGCAGCTTAGAGCCAGGGCTGGGTGGCTACACCTTC	CASSLEPGLGGYTF
NA	NA	TRBV10-2	TRBJ1-2	14	TGCGCCAGCAGTGAGAGGGGGGGCGGCTATGGCTACACCTTC	CASSERGGGYGYTF
NA	TRBD1	TRBV19	TRBJ1-5	14	TGTGCCAGTAGTTTTGGACAGGGGGCCCAGCCCCAGCATTTT	CASSFGQGAQPQHF
NA	NA	TRBV12-3/TRBV12-4	TRBJ2-7	12	TGTGCCAGCAGTTTATACACCCACGAGCAGTACTTC	CASSLYTHEQYF
NA	TRBD1	TRBV12-5	TRBJ1-1	11	TGTGCTAGTGCGGCGACAGGGTGGGCTTTCTTT	CASAATGWAFF
NA	NA	TRBV4-1	TRBJ1-5	16	TGCGCCAGCAGCCAAGAACTAGCGGGTACCAATCAGCCCCAGCATTTT	CASSQELAGTNQPQHF
NA	TRBD1	TRBV5-1	TRBJ1-5	13	TGCGCCACCCGAGACAGGGGGAATCAGCCCCAGCATTTT	CATRDRGNQPQHF
NA	TRBD2	TRBV7-6	TRBJ2-3	15	TGTGCCAGCAGCGAGACTAGCGGGGGCACAGATACGCAGTATTTT	CASSETSGGTDTQYF
NA	NA	TRBV11-2	TRBJ1-3	13	TGTGCCAGCAGCTTAGAGACAAGAAACACCATATATTTT	CASSLETRNTIYF
NA	NA	TRBV2	TRBJ1-5	14	TGTGCCAGCAGTGATACAGTGGGCAATCAGCCCCAGCATTTT	CASSDTVGNQPQHF
NA	TRBD1	TRBV19	TRBJ1-1	15	TGTGCCAGTAGACATCAACAGGGGTCGAACACTGAAGCTTTCTTT	CASRHQQGSNTEAFF
NA	NA	TRBV5-1	TRBJ1-3	17	TGCGCCAGCAGCTTGAACCGGATGACAGGACCTGGAAACACCATATATTTT	CASSLNRMTGPGNTIYF
few	NA	TRBV11-2	TRBJ1-1	17	TGTGCCAGCAGCCTCAGCAGGGGAGGGAAAGTGAACACTGAAGCTTTCTTT	CASSLSRGGKVNTEAFF
NA	NA	TRBV29-1	TRBJ1-2	11	TGCAGCGTTGAACAGGGGAATGGCTACACCTTC	CSVEQGNGYTF
NA	NA	TRBV5-1	TRBJ1-1	16	TGCGCCAGCAGCTTGGAAACGTGGGGGGAGAACACTGAAGCTTTCTTT	CASSLETWGENTEAFF
NA	TRBD1	TRBV19	TRBJ1-5	15	TGTGCCAGTACCAGGGGACAGAATAGCAATCAGCCCCAGCATTTT	CASTRGQNSNQPQHF
NA	NA	TRBV7-3	TRBJ1-5	13	TGTGCCAGCAGCGGGGCGCCGAATCAGCCCCAGCATTTT	CASSGAPNQPQHF
NA	TRBD1	TRBV4-1	TRBJ1-2	14	TGCGCCAGCAGCCCGGGACAGGGCAGCTATGGCTACACCTTC	CASSPGQGSYGYTF
NA	NA	TRBV5-1	TRBJ2-1	15	TGCGCCAGCAGCTTGGGGCAGGGGCTGGCCAATGAGCAGTTCTTC	CASSLGQGLANEQFF
NA	TRBD1	TRBV3-1/TRBV3-2	TRBJ1-5	15	TGTGCCAGCAGCCAAGGGCAACAGGGGACTCAGCCCCAGCATTTT	CASSQGQQGTQPQHF
NA	TRBD1	TRBV5-1	TRBJ1-2	15	TGCGCCAGCAGCTTGGATGGACAGGGAGCCTATGGCTACACCTTC	CASSLDGQGAYGYTF
NA	NA	TRBV6-5	TRBJ1-5	14	TGTGCCAGCAGTCTTCCCGGAGCAAATCAGCCCCAGCATTTT	CASSLPGANQPQHF
NA	TRBD1	TRBV7-2	TRBJ1-2	14	TGTGCCAGCACTAGGGACAGGGCAAACTATGGCTACACCTTC	CASTRDRANYGYTF
once	NA	TRBV6-1	TRBJ1-2	15	TGTGCCAGCAGTGACCCGACAGGCGCTAACTATGGCTACACCTTC	CASSDPTGANYGYTF
NA	NA	TRBV5-1	TRBJ2-2	15	TGCGCCAGCAGCTTGGTGGGGGCTGGCACCGGGGAGCTGTTTTTT	CASSLVGAGTGELFF
NA	NA	TRBV10-2	TRBJ2-7	15	TGCGCCAGCAGTGAGGGCGCGGTTAGCTCCTACGAGCAGTACTTC	CASSEGAVSSYEQYF
NA	NA	TRBV2	TRBJ2-7	12	TGTGCCGGGGGGGACAGGAGTGACGAGCAGTACTTC	CAGGDRSDEQYF
once	TRBD2	TRBV6-5	TRBJ2-6	14	TGTGCCAGCAACCGGGGGGCTGGGGCCAACGTCCTGACTTTC	CASNRGAGANVLTF
NA	NA	TRBV19	TRBJ1-1	14	TGTGCCAGTAGGGGGGGAGTGATTTCCACTGAAGCTTTCTTT	CASRGGVISTEAFF